The 5 T cell receptor beta chains reported below all come from one sample, sequenced in a study of cytomegalovirus exposure and HLA in healthy donors (dated by TCRdb to 2017 to 2019). Library prep was done by the immunoSEQ multiplex PCR assay. The multiplex PCR relied on a mix of 60 forward primers for TCR Vbeta segments and 13 reverse primers for TCR Jbeta segments. The table comes from immuneACCESS by way of TCRdb, which keeps in-frame sequences with V and J called. Part of the clones is missing from these tables; in studies checked, under half for an unresolved V gene and the rest for unknown reasons. The sample table holds around 99,000 clones, of which 73% were seen once. The top ten constitute approximately 8.4% of the sample. The sequenced material came from PBMCs. The receptors were sampled from a man aged 40-50 years in good health and CMV-seronegative.

The table lists this clone with a count of one. The chain employs TRBV2 and TRBJ1-4, with D unclear. The CDR3 is made up of 11 amino acids. Germline V gene lookup returns CDR1 SNHLY and CDR2 FYNNEI. V was clipped by 7 bases and J by 7 bases, with 7 bases between them. The CDR3 DNA reads TGTGCCAGCACCGATAGTGAAAAACTGTTTTTT. Residues: CASTDSEKLFF.

About this clone: Other DNA sequences in the sample encode the same CDR3. The genes are TRBV6-5 and TRBJ1-4; D call uncertain. Trimming took 0 bases from V and 7 from J, leaving 9 bases between them. The CDR3 sequence is 14 residues long. Germline loops: CDR1 MNHEY, CDR2 SVGAGI. The CDR3 region is CASSYSRRPEKLFF. Written as DNA, the CDR3 is TGTGCCAGCAGTTACTCGAGGAGGCCTGAAAAACTGTTTTTT.

V gene TRBV7-8 combines with J gene TRBJ2-1; TRBD1 matches at 7 bases. The CDR3 extends over 13 amino acids. J gave up 4 bases and V 8 bases, and 5 bases lay outside the gene matches. Germline assignment: CDR1 SGHVS and CDR2 FQNEAQ. The CDR3 loop reads CASRGQIYNEQFF. The CDR3 DNA follows: TGTGCCAGCCGGGGACAGATTTACAATGAGCAGTTCTTC.

The chain is built from TRBV6-5 and TRBJ1-3; 7 bases fit TRBD1. CDR1 and CDR2 (germline): MNHEY, SVGAGI. There are 15 residues in the CDR3. V lost 5 bases, J lost 0 bases, and 4 bases stayed unmatched. The CDR3 reads CASSQTGSSGNTIYF. Written as DNA, the CDR3 is TGTGCCAGCAGTCAGACAGGGAGCTCTGGAAACACCATATATTTT.

The rearrangement uses TRBV2 and TRBJ1-3; D is undetermined. CDR1 is SNHLY and CDR2 is FYNNEI in the germline V gene. The CDR3 consists of 20 residues. With 3 bases removed from V and 2 bases from J, the gap between germline ends came to 26 bases. For the CDR3, the DNA is TGTGCCAGCAGTGATTGGTGGACCGGGTCCTCGGAGGCCGCTGGAAACACCATATATTTT. Translating gives CASSDWWTGSSEAAGNTIYF.